Following are 20 T cell receptor beta chains from one sample sequenced in a study of regulatory T cells in long-lasting Graves disease. Time point meaning: persistent/refractory GD, antithyroid drugs over 5 years with positive TRAb. From RNA extracted from PBMCs, the TCR library was made. Construction of TCR beta libraries relied on iRepertoire HTBI primers and on Arm-PCR targeting CDR3 regions. TCRdb re-derived calls from the multiplex PCR reads in MiXCR, one entry per CDR3 protein. The sample carries roughly 400,000 distinct CDR3 sequences, 20% recorded once. The specimen comprised peripheral blood mononuclear cells (PBMCs), sampled when the disease was refractory, from a patient treated with antithyroid drugs. These receptors came from a female donor with Graves disease.

This clonotype was seen ten or more times. This chain's CDR3 is CAISESGWDYGYTF. The CDR3 bases are TGTGCCATCAGTGAGTCGGGGTGGGACTATGGCTACACCTTC. This chain links TRBV10-3 with TRBJ1-2; no clear D gene. The CDR3 sequence is 14 residues long. The germline gives CDR1 ENHRY, CDR2 SYGVKD. The germline V and J ends were trimmed by 0 bases and 3 bases, with 8 bases remaining between them.

This clonotype was seen more than once but under ten times. The chain has TRBV6-1 and TRBJ2-2; 7 bases line up with TRBD2. The junction had 4 bases not matched to a gene; V was cut back by 4 bases and J by 5 bases. Looked up from germline, CDR1 is MNHNS and CDR2 is SASEGT. The CDR3 contains 14 residues. The CDR3 coding sequence is TGTGCCAGCAGTGGACAGCGGGATACCGGGGAGCTGTTTTTT. Its translation is CASSGQRDTGELFF.

This clonotype was counted ten times or more. The chain carries TRBV9 and TRBJ1-1; D might be TRBD1 (6 bases). Trimming pared 3 bases from V and 6 bases from J, leaving 24 bases between. Germline loops: CDR1 SGDLS, CDR2 YYNGEE. This CDR3 has 17 amino acids. The CDR3 protein is CASSAHKMRGGASEAFF. The DNA of the CDR3 is TGTGCCAGCAGCGCCCACAAAATGAGGGGGGGCGCTTCTGAAGCTTTCTTT.

This clonotype was detected ten times or more. This sequence joins TRBV2 and TRBJ2-5; no reliable D call. Trimming took off 5 bases at V and 5 bases at J, with 15 bases between the two ends. Germline lookup yields CDR1 SNHLY and CDR2 FYNNEI. This CDR3 is 14 amino acids long. In DNA form, the CDR3 reads TGTGCCAGCAGTAGGACGGACCGTTCGGAGACCCAGTACTTC. Protein sequence: CASSRTDRSETQYF. Together with reference TRBV2 and TRBJ2-5, the CDR3 gives the full variable domain: EPEVTQTPSHQVTQMGQEVILRCVPISNHLYFYWYRQILGQKVEFLVSFYNNEISEKSEIFDDQFSVERPDGSNFTLKIRSTKLEDSAMYFCASSRTDRSETQYFGPGTRLLVL.

This clonotype has more than one count but fewer than ten. The rearrangement joins TRBV20-1 to TRBJ2-7; D is undetermined. With 7 bases removed from V and 1 base from J, the gap between germline ends came to 8 bases. The CDR3 spans 11 residues. Germline CDR1 reads DFQATT; CDR2 reads SNEGSKA (reference sequence). The CDR3 bases are TGCAGTGTGGGGTTTTCCTACGAGCAGTACTTC. This gives the protein CSVGFSYEQYF.

The chain has TRBV15 and TRBJ1-3; D ambiguous. CDR3 size: 14 residues. From germline, CDR1 is LNHNV and CDR2 YYDKDF (reference sequence). Trimming stripped 2 bases from V and 0 bases from J, with 5 bases between. The DNA of the CDR3 is TGTGCCACCAGCAGAAGTTCCTCTGGAAACACCATATATTTT. It codes for CATSRSSSGNTIYF.

This clonotype was observed a handful of times. The chain couples TRBV9 to TRBJ1-4, with 8 bases matching TRBD1. CDR3 size: 18 residues. Germline V gene sequence: CDR1 SGDLS, CDR2 YYNGEE. The J segment lost 2 bases and the V segment lost 0 bases, leaving 9 bases of the junction unmatched. This CDR3 reads CASSVGGGQGWTNEKLFF. Written as DNA, the CDR3 is TGTGCCAGCAGCGTAGGCGGAGGACAGGGTTGGACTAATGAAAAACTGTTTTTT. Combining the CDR3 with reference TRBV9 and TRBJ1-4 gives the whole variable domain DSGVTQTPKHLITATGQRVTLRCSPRSGDLSVYWYQQSLDQGLQFLIQYYNGEERAKGNILERFSAQQFPDLHSELNLSSLELGDSALYFCASSVGGGQGWTNEKLFFGSGTQLSVL.

This clonotype was counted only a few times. The genes are TRBV7-2 and TRBJ1-6; D call uncertain. The CDR3 loop spans 16 amino acids. The V gene's germline CDR1 is SGHTA and CDR2 FQGNSA. With 5 bases removed from V and 7 bases from J, the gap between germline ends came to 18 bases. The CDR3 nucleotides read TGTGCCAGCAGCACCCACGACCGGGCCCCCAATTCACCCCTCCACTTT. Translation: CASSTHDRAPNSPLHF. Using reference TRBV7-2 and TRBJ1-6 for the parts outside the CDR3, the full variable domain is GAGVSQSPSNKVTEKGKDVELRCDPISGHTALYWYRQSLGQGLEFLIYFQGNSAPDKSGLPSDRFSAERTGGSVSTLTIQRTQQEDSAVYLCASSTHDRAPNSPLHFGNGTRLTVT.

V and J are TRBV29-1 and TRBJ2-7; 7 nucleotides agree with TRBD2. This CDR3 spans 16 amino acids. After removal of 7 bases from V and 5 bases from J, the junction contained 20 bases not matched to a gene. Germline CDR1 and CDR2: SQVTM and ANQGSEA. CDR3 protein: CSARAGLAAEPHEQYF. CDR3 nucleotide sequence: TGCAGCGCCAGAGCGGGGCTAGCGGCCGAACCCCACGAGCAGTACTTC.

This clonotype was seen repeatedly, ten times or more. J is TRBJ2-7 and V is TRBV7-2; D unresolved. Germline CDR1 is SGHTA and CDR2 is FQGNSA. The CDR3 spans 15 residues. Trimming removed 2 bases at V and 6 bases at J, with 17 bases between. The CDR3 DNA reads as TGTGCCAGCAGCTTAATAGCTCGGGCCATTGGCGAGCAGTACTTC. Its protein product is CASSLIARAIGEQYF.

Regarding this clonotype: A much larger clone lies a single base off, so this may be a read error. This chain connects TRBV3-1 to TRBJ2-7, with no clear D. The germline V gene encodes CDR1 LGHDT and CDR2 YNNKEL (reference sequence). Trimming cost V 3 bases and J 2 bases, with 8 bases left between them. CDR3 length: 13 amino acids. CDR3 sequence reads: CASSQRHPYEQYF. CDR3 coding DNA: TGTGCCAGCAGCCAGAGGCATCCCTACGAGCAGTACTTC.

The rearrangement uses TRBV5-4 and TRBJ2-4; no definite D call. V was shortened by 0 bases and J by 2 bases, with 6 bases between the two germline ends. The CDR3 is 14 residues long. Looked up from germline, CDR1 is SGHNT and CDR2 is YYREEE (reference sequence). The CDR3 coding sequence is TGTGCCAGCAGCTTGGGGGATTCCAAAAACATTCAGTACTTC. It codes for CASSLGDSKNIQYF.

At least ten counts were recorded for this clonotype. The chain links TRBV11-2 to TRBJ2-7, with 11 bases matching TRBD2. Trimming cost V 3 bases and J 2 bases; bases outside gene matches: 3. Looked up from germline, CDR1 is SGHAT and CDR2 is FQNNGV. The CDR3 length is 15 residues. The CDR3 nucleotides are TGTGCCAGCAGCTTGGAACTAGCGGGAGCCTACGAGCAGTACTTC. Encoded protein: CASSLELAGAYEQYF.

Only a few counts were recorded for this clonotype. This chain uses TRBV19 with TRBJ2-7; 8 nucleotides line up with TRBD1. This CDR3 spans 13 amino acids. Germline loops: CDR1 LNHDA, CDR2 SQIVND (reference sequence). Germline trimming cut 9 bases from V and 3 bases from J; bases unmatched to any gene: 7. The CDR3 region has the DNA TGTGCCAGCAACCAGGGGGCGGGCTACGAGCAGTACTTC. Protein: CASNQGAGYEQYF.

This chain joins TRBV10-3 and TRBJ2-7, with 8 bases identical to TRBD2. CDR1 ENHRY and CDR2 SYGVKD come from the germline V gene. Trimming at V came to 6 bases and at J to 6 bases, leaving 10 bases not matched to a gene. The CDR3 has 14 residues. The CDR3 loop reads CAISPGLDPTEQYF. In nucleotides, the CDR3 is TGTGCCATCAGCCCGGGACTAGATCCCACCGAGCAGTACTTC.

Concerning this clonotype itself: Its ends do not fully match the called genes, so a read error is possible. The chain is built from TRBV2 and TRBJ2-7; D is possibly TRBD1 (5 bases). CDR3 length equals 14 residues. In germline, CDR1 is SNHLY, CDR2 FYNNEI. CDR3 coding DNA: TGTGCCAGCAGTGAAGTGCAGGGCGCCTACAAGCAGTACTTC. Residues: CASSEVQGAYKQYF.

The rearrangement uses TRBV27 and TRBJ1-6; 7 bases map to TRBD1. The CDR3 totals 16 residues. Germline CDR1 reads MNHEY; CDR2 reads SMNVEV (reference sequence). J was trimmed by 0 bases and V by 5 bases; bases with no gene match: 4. The CDR3 spells CASSTGVSSYNSPLHF. The CDR3 DNA reads as TGTGCCAGCAGTACAGGGGTTTCCTCCTATAATTCACCCCTCCACTTT.

The sample holds a few counts of this clonotype. This chain joins TRBV20-1 and TRBJ2-5; 8 bases match TRBD2. The CDR3 consists of 13 residues. CDR1 and CDR2 (germline): DFQATT, SNEGSKA (reference sequence). The CDR3 here is CSFAGGARETQYF. The CDR3 DNA sequence: TGCAGCTTCGCCGGGGGGGCACGAGAGACCCAGTACTTC.

This clonotype was detected a few times. The chain has TRBV7-2 and TRBJ1-4; D unresolved. With 2 bases removed from V and 8 bases from J, the gap between germline ends came to 9 bases. This CDR3 spans 13 amino acids. Germline loops: CDR1 SGHTA, CDR2 FQGNSA. The CDR3 region is CASSLPGREKLFF. In DNA, the CDR3 is TGTGCCAGCAGCTTACCAGGCCGGGAAAAACTGTTTTTT.

The sample holds many counts of this clonotype. The genes are TRBV27 and TRBJ1-6; the D gene is possibly TRBD1 (6 bases). The CDR3 spans 16 residues. V dropped 4 bases and J dropped 5 bases, with 15 bases sitting between them. CDR1 MNHEY and CDR2 SMNVEV come from the germline V gene (reference sequence). The CDR3 nucleotides read TGTGCCAGCAGTTCGCGCGGGGGCGGTGATAATTCACCCCTCCACTTT. Its translation: CASSSRGGGDNSPLHF.